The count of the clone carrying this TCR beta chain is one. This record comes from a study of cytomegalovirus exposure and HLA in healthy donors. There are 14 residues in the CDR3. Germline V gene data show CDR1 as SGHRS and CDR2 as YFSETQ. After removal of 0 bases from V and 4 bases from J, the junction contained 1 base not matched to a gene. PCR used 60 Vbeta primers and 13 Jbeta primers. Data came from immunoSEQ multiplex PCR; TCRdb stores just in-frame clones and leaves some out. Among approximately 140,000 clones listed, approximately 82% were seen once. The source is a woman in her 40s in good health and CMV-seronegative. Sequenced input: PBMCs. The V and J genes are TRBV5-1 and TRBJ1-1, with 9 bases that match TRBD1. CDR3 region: CASSLGQGGTEAFF. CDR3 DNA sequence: TGCGCCAGCAGCTTGGGACAGGGGGGCACTGAAGCTTTCTTT.